This passage covers 27 T cell receptor beta chains from one sample sequenced in a study of blood T cell repertoires in COVID-19. Clones were read by immunoSEQ multiplex PCR, and TCRdb kept only the in-frame ones, dropping some. The sample yields 35,000 to 45,000 clones, roughly 92% seen once. Specimen: peripheral blood. These receptors were taken from a man between 45 and 60 years old with active COVID-19.

This sequence joins TRBV5-5 and TRBJ2-1, with TRBD1 as a possible D gene (6 bases). This CDR3 comprises 17 residues. The V end lost 4 bases, the J end lost 5 bases, and 22 bases lay between the germline ends. Germline V gene data show CDR1 as SGHKS and CDR2 as YYEKEE (reference sequence). CDR3 loop: CASSLSGGGPGDNEQFF. As DNA, the CDR3 is TGTGCCAGCAGCCTGAGCGGTGGGGGCCCAGGTGACAATGAGCAGTTCTTC. The full variable domain, its missing parts supplied by reference TRBV5-5 and TRBJ2-1, is DAGVTQSPTHLIKTRGQQVTLRCSPISGHKSVSWYQQVLGQGPQFIFQYYEKEERGRGNFPDRFSARQFPNYSSELNVNALLLGDSALYLCASSLSGGGPGDNEQFFGPGTRLTVL.

V is TRBV29-1 and J is TRBJ2-1, with D possibly TRBD1 on 7 matching bases. V shed 4 bases and J shed 9 bases, with 13 bases lying between them. The CDR3 totals 12 residues. The germline V gene encodes CDR1 SQVTM and CDR2 ANQGSEA. CDR3 residues: CSVARQGGEQFF. The DNA of the CDR3 is TGCAGCGTTGCTAGGCAGGGGGGTGAGCAGTTCTTC.

The V call is TRBV6-5, the J call TRBJ2-6, with no clear D. This CDR3 region has 16 residues. Per the germline V gene, CDR1 is MNHEY and CDR2 is SVGAGI. V lost 0 bases and J 0 bases, leaving 6 bases between the germline ends. Here the CDR3 DNA reads TGTGCCAGCAGTTACTCCCCGCGCTCTGGGGCCAACGTCCTGACTTTC. It is translated as CASSYSPRSGANVLTF.

The J gene is TRBJ2-2, the V gene TRBV19; D ambiguous. Trimming pared 5 bases from V and 5 bases from J, leaving 9 bases between. CDR1 and CDR2 (germline): LNHDA, SQIVND (reference sequence). The CDR3 is made up of 13 amino acids. CDR3 in amino acids: CASSGSRTGELFF. In nucleotides, the CDR3 is TGTGCCAGTAGTGGTTCTCGGACCGGGGAGCTGTTTTTT.

V gene TRBV2 combines with J gene TRBJ1-4; possibly TRBD1 for D (5 bases). V lost 4 bases to trimming and J lost 6 bases, with 12 bases between them. The CDR3 length is 14 residues. Germline V gene sequence: CDR1 SNHLY, CDR2 FYNNEI. The DNA for the CDR3 is TGTGCCAGCAGTGTGGGACTTCGACATGAAAAACTGTTTTTT. It is translated as CASSVGLRHEKLFF. Full variable domain (missing parts from reference TRBV2 and TRBJ1-4): EPEVTQTPSHQVTQMGQEVILRCVPISNHLYFYWYRQILGQKVEFLVSFYNNEISEKSEIFDDQFSVERPDGSNFTLKIRSTKLEDSAMYFCASSVGLRHEKLFFGSGTQLSVL.

The V and J genes are TRBV30 and TRBJ1-1, with a tentative D call TRBD1 (6 bases). Germline CDR1 is GTSNPN and CDR2 is SVGIG (reference sequence). This CDR3 has 13 residues. The V end was cut by 2 bases, the J end by 6 bases, with 13 bases between. As DNA, the CDR3 is TGTGCCTGGAGTTACAGGGTTGGAGCTGAAGCTTTCTTT. Protein: CAWSYRVGAEAFF.

The V and J genes are TRBV27 and TRBJ2-7, with D possibly TRBD1 on 6 matching bases. The CDR3 is 13 residues long. CDR1 is MNHEY, CDR2 SMNVEV, per germline (reference sequence). The V gene lost 6 bases and the J gene lost 5 bases, with 14 bases spanning the gap. This CDR3 is CASSSRQVHEQYF. Written as DNA, the CDR3 is TGTGCCAGCAGCTCTCGACAGGTGCACGAGCAGTACTTC.

The chain couples TRBV5-1 to TRBJ1-2; 8 bases fit TRBD1. Trimming at V came to 4 bases and at J to 8 bases, leaving 7 bases not matched to a gene. The CDR3 has 13 amino acids. CDR1 SGHRS and CDR2 YFSETQ come from the germline V gene. In nucleotides, the CDR3 is TGCGCCAGCAGCCCGGACAGGGTGAGGGGCTACACCTTC. This gives the protein CASSPDRVRGYTF.

The V gene is TRBV25-1, the J gene TRBJ2-7, with 9 bases lining up with TRBD2. Germline V gene data show CDR1 as MGHDK and CDR2 as SYGVNS. Trimming cost V 1 base and J 5 bases; bases outside gene matches: 9. The CDR3 extends over 16 amino acids. CDR3 nucleotides: TGTGCCAGCAGTGAATTAGCGGGAGCACTATGGGACGAGCAGTACTTC. This sequence encodes CASSELAGALWDEQYF.

This clone appeared once. The V call is TRBV5-1, the J call TRBJ1-1; no clear D gene. The CDR3 covers 12 residues. Trimming left V 2 bases short and J 1 base short, with 3 bases between. From germline, CDR1 is SGHRS and CDR2 YFSETQ. As DNA, the CDR3 is TGCGCCAGCAGCTTCGGGAACACTGAAGCTTTCTTT. This sequence encodes CASSFGNTEAFF.

This clone was seen only once. The chain joins TRBV7-9 to TRBJ2-3; 11 nucleotides line up with TRBD1. Trimming removed 5 bases from V and 5 bases from J; junction bases left unmatched: 6. CDR3 length: 15 amino acids. Germline V gene lookup returns CDR1 SEHNR and CDR2 FQNEAQ (reference sequence). In nucleotides, the CDR3 is TGTGCCAGCAGCGAGGGACAGGGGGAGGGAGATACGCAGTATTTT. It encodes CASSEGQGEGDTQYF.

The rearrangement links TRBV28 to TRBJ2-7, with 8 positions matching TRBD2. Germline V gives CDR1 MDHEN, CDR2 SYDVKM. Losses at the gene ends were 4 bases for V and 2 bases for J; bases not matched to a gene: 4. This CDR3 has 14 amino acids. The CDR3 is CASSSSGRPYEQYF. The CDR3 region has the DNA TGTGCCAGCAGTTCTAGCGGGCGCCCCTACGAGCAGTACTTC.

The chain combines TRBV30 with TRBJ1-6; weak D call: TRBD1 (6 bases). This CDR3 has 13 residues. Trimming shortened V by 1 base and J by 8 bases, and 9 bases separated the two germline ends. Germline CDR1 and CDR2: GTSNPN and SVGIG (reference sequence). The CDR3 sequence is CAWSDNRDSPLHF. For the CDR3, the DNA is TGTGCCTGGAGTGACAACAGGGATTCACCCCTCCACTTT. Supplemented by reference TRBV30 and TRBJ1-6, the full variable domain reads SQTIHQWPATLVQPVGSPLSLECTVEGTSNPNLYWYRQAAGRGLQLLFYSVGIGQISSEVPQNLSASRPQDRQFILSSKKLLLSDSGFYLCAWSDNRDSPLHFGNGTRLTVT.

V usage is TRBV28 and J usage is TRBJ1-6; 7 nucleotides align to TRBD1. The CDR3 is 15 residues long. The J segment lost 8 bases and the V segment lost 6 bases, leaving 10 bases of the junction unmatched. Germline V CDR1 and CDR2: MDHEN, SYDVKM. CDR3 in amino acids: CASRTQGRLYSPLHF. CDR3 in DNA: TGTGCCAGCAGAACACAGGGGAGGCTGTATTCACCCCTCCACTTT. The variable domain in full, with the rest retrieved from reference TRBV28 and TRBJ1-6, is DVKVTQSSRYLVKRTGEKVFLECVQDMDHENMFWYRQDPGLGLRLIYFSYDVKMKEKGDIPEGYSVSREKKERFSLILESASTNQTSMYLCASRTQGRLYSPLHFGNGTRLTVT.

This clone was counted once. The chain uses TRBV10-2 and TRBJ1-2, with D possibly being TRBD1 (6 bases). V gave up 6 bases and J gave up 13 bases, with 18 bases separating them. Germline values: CDR1 WSHSY, CDR2 SAAADI. CDR3 size: 12 residues. CDR3 in DNA: TGCGCCAGCAGAGGACAGACCGTCAGGGCCACCTTC. Amino acid sequence: CASRGQTVRATF.

This clone was observed once. V usage is TRBV7-2 and J usage is TRBJ2-1; a possible D gene is TRBD1 (7 bases). CDR3 length equals 15 residues. V lost 4 bases and J lost 7, with 17 bases in between. Per germline, CDR1 SGHTA and CDR2 FQGNSA. The CDR3 is CASSSTRGRSNEQFF. The CDR3, as DNA: TGTGCCAGCAGCTCGACCAGGGGGAGGTCGAATGAGCAGTTCTTC.

The chain carries TRBV9 and TRBJ1-2, with 7 bases that match TRBD1. With V trimmed by 4 bases and J by 0 bases, 6 bases remained unmatched. The germline V gene encodes CDR1 SGDLS and CDR2 YYNGEE. This CDR3 region has 15 residues. CDR3 bases: TGTGCCAGCAGCCCGAGACAGGGAGCTAACTATGGCTACACCTTC. Translated, it gives CASSPRQGANYGYTF.

The chain has TRBV28 and TRBJ2-1; 7 bases are shared with TRBD2. Germline V gene data show CDR1 as MDHEN and CDR2 as SYDVKM. The CDR3 loop spans 17 amino acids. The junction had 17 bases not matched to a gene; V was cut back by 3 bases and J by 9 bases. The CDR3 nucleotides are TGTGCCAGCAGTTTTTGGGGGTTAATCGACGGGGGGAGTGAGCAGTTCTTC. Translation: CASSFWGLIDGGSEQFF.

This CDR3 is CSGGETGRGYTF. CDR3 nucleotide sequence: TGCAGCGGCGGGGAGACAGGGCGAGGCTACACCTTC. The chain carries TRBV29-1 and TRBJ1-2; 7 bases match TRBD1. Losses at the gene ends were 7 bases for V and 8 bases for J; bases not matched to a gene: 10. The CDR3 consists of 12 residues. The germline CDR1 and CDR2 sequences are SQVTM and ANQGSEA.

The genes are TRBV19 and TRBJ1-6; 9 bases are a match to TRBD1. Germline values: CDR1 LNHDA, CDR2 SQIVND (reference sequence). CDR3 length: 14 residues. J was trimmed by 13 bases and V by 6 bases; bases with no gene match: 10. For the CDR3, the DNA is TGTGCCAGTAGAGGGACAGGGCCCCTTTGGCCCCTCCACTTT. This translates into CASRGTGPLWPLHF.

The J gene is TRBJ1-2, the V gene TRBV6-6, with 11 bases aligning to TRBD1. The CDR3 runs 14 residues. Germline loops: CDR1 MNHNY, CDR2 SVGAGI (reference sequence). The junction had 4 bases not matched to a gene; V was cut back by 6 bases and J by 4 bases. CDR3 in DNA: TGTGCCAGCAGAGGACAGGGGGCCGGCTATGGCTACACCTTC. It encodes CASRGQGAGYGYTF.

The count of this clone is one. The rearrangement uses TRBV19 and TRBJ2-3; 8 bases agree with TRBD2. V was pared by 10 bases and J by 6 bases, with 18 bases of the junction left unmatched. The CDR3 runs to 16 residues. Germline V gene lookup returns CDR1 LNHDA and CDR2 SQIVND (reference sequence). Here the CDR3 DNA reads TGTGCCACGGTGTCGGGACCGGGAGGGCGAGGTGATACGCAGTATTTT. As protein: CATVSGPGGRGDTQYF.

The V and J genes are TRBV6-5 and TRBJ2-1, with 7 bases fitting TRBD1. CDR1 is MNHEY and CDR2 is SVGAGI in the germline V gene. Trimming cost V 6 bases and J 10 bases; bases outside gene matches: 9. There are 13 residues in the CDR3. CDR3 bases: TGTGCCAGCAGAAAGACAGGGTCTCACGAGCAGTTCTTC. Translation: CASRKTGSHEQFF.

The chain links TRBV7-9 to TRBJ1-1, with no clear D. Trimming stripped 2 bases from V and 0 bases from J, with 7 bases between. Germline-derived CDR1 and CDR2 are SEHNR and FQNEAQ (reference sequence). This CDR3 region has 14 residues. The CDR3 DNA is TGTGCCAGCAGCTTATCCCTTGTGAACACTGAAGCTTTCTTT. Translation gives CASSLSLVNTEAFF.

The rearrangement uses TRBV12-3 or TRBV12-4 and TRBJ1-6; 7 bases line up with TRBD1. The length of the CDR3 is 12 residues. J lost 11 bases, V lost 6 bases, and 4 bases had no gene match. In DNA, the CDR3 is TGTGCCAGCAGCCCCAGGGGGGCACCCCTCCACTTT. This encodes CASSPRGAPLHF.

V usage is TRBV2 and J usage is TRBJ1-5; the match to TRBD1 covers 10 bases. The germline CDR1 and CDR2 sequences are SNHLY and FYNNEI. CDR3 length: 13 residues. V shed 4 bases and J 8 bases; nucleotides not matched to a gene: 2. The CDR3 loop reads CASSGTGGEPQHF. The DNA of the CDR3 is TGTGCCAGCAGTGGGACAGGGGGGGAGCCCCAGCATTTT.

Only a few counts were recorded for this clone. Written as DNA, the CDR3 is TGTGCCAGCAGCCAAGGGTGGCAGGGAGGGTCACCCCTCCACTTT. This translates into CASSQGWQGGSPLHF. The chain combines TRBV3-1 (or the pseudogene TRBV3-2) with TRBJ1-6; TRBD1 might be the D (5 bases). This CDR3 spans 15 amino acids. CDR1 is LGHDT and CDR2 is YNNKEL in the germline V gene (reference sequence). Trimming pared 1 base from V and 10 bases from J, leaving 14 bases between.